The clone carrying this TCR beta chain showed up just once. What it recognizes is unknown. This record belongs to a study of T cell responses to AZD1222 COVID-19 vaccine. Study-level results: Among the donors, most were white British and more were female, and clonal diversity was possibly underestimated. Seropositivity was recorded at baseline in only five to seven AZD1222 recipients. There were vaccine-associated CD4 TCRs across spike, dominant at 160-218 and 743-854.

Trimming took off 3 bases at V and 1 base at J, with 10 bases between the two ends. This CDR3 has 14 residues. Looked up from germline, CDR1 is SGDLS and CDR2 is YYNGEE. Only in-frame clones appear in the TCRdb table, and some are missing; sequencing was by immunoSEQ multiplex PCR. Of roughly 170,000 clones in the sample, approximately 94% are singletons; the top ten hold 1.5% to 2%. It was second doses at about 4 or about 12 weeks that were pooled. The clonotype comes from an adult who received the AZD1222 COVID-19 vaccine. Specimen: peripheral blood, collected 28 days after the second AZD1222 dose. The V and J genes are TRBV9 and TRBJ2-5; D remains ambiguous. The CDR3 loop is CASSDPKTQETQYF. The CDR3 coding sequence is TGTGCCAGCAGCGATCCAAAGACCCAAGAGACCCAGTACTTC.